This T cell receptor (beta chain) was found in a study of blood T cell repertoires in COVID-19. Original data processing: Estimated nucleated cell counts came from reference gene primer amplification. TCRdb's table, derived via immunoSEQ multiplex PCR, lists solely in-frame clones and lacks some. V and J calls and clone size are those listed in that table; D and trimming were worked out from the DNA. The table has 110,000 or so clones, less than 85% seen once. This clone turned up a few times. The source of this sequence is a man aged 50 or older with acute or convalescent COVID-19. Sequenced material: peripheral blood.

The CDR3 protein is CASSSTSGTEQFF. The CDR3 DNA reads as TGTGCCAGCAGTTCGACTAGCGGGACGGAGCAGTTCTTC. The chain has TRBV7-3 and TRBJ2-1; 11 bases fit TRBD2. CDR3 length equals 13 residues. Looked up from germline, CDR1 is SGHTA and CDR2 is FQGTGA. The V gene end was trimmed by 6 bases and the J gene end by 10 bases; junction bases not matched to a gene: 5.